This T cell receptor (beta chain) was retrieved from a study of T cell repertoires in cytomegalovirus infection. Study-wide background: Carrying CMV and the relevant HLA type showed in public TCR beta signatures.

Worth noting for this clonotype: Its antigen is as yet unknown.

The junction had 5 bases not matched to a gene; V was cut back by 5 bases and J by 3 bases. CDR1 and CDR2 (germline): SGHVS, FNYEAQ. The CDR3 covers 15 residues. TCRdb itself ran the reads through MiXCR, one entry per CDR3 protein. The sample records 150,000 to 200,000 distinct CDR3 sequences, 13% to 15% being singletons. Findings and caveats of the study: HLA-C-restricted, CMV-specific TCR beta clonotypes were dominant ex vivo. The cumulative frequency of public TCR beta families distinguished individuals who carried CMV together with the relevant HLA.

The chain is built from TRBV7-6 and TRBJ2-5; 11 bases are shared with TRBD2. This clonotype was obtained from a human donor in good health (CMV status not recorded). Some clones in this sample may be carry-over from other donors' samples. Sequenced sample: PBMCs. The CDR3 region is CASSTPGLAEETQYF. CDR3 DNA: TGTGCCAGCAGCACTCCGGGACTAGCGGAAGAGACCCAGTACTTC.